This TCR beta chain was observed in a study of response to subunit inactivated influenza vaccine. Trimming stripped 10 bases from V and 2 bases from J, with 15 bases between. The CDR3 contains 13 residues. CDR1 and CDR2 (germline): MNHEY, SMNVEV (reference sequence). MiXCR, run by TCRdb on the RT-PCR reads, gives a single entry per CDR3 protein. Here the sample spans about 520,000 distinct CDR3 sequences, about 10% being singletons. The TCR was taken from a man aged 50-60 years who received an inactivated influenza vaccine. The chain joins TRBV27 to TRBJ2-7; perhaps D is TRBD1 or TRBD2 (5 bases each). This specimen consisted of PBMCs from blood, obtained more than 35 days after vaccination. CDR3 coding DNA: TGTGCCACCGGGACCCGAAGAACCTACGAGCAGTACTTC. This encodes CATGTRRTYEQYF.